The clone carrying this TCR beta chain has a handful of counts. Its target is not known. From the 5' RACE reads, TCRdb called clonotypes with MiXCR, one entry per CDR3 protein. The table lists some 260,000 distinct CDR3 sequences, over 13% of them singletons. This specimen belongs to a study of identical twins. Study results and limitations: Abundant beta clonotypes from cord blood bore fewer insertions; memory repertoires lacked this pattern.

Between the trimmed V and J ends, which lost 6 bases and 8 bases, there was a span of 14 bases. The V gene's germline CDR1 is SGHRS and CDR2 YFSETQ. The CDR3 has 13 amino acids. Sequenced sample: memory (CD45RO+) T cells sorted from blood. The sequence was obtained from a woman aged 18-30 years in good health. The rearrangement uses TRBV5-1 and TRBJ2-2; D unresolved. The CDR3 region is CASTERSTGELFF. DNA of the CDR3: TGCGCCAGCACAGAGAGAAGTACGGGGGAGCTGTTTTTT.